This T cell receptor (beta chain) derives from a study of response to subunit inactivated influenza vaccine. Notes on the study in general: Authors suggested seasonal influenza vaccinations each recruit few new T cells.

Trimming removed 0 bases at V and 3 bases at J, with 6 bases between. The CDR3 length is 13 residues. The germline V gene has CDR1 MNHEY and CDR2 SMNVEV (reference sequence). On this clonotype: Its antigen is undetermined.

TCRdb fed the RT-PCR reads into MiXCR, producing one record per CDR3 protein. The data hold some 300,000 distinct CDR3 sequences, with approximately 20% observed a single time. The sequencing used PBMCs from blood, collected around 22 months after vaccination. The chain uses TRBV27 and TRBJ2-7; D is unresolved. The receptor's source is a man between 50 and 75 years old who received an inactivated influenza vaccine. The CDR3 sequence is CASSLSHSYEQYF. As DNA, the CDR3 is TGTGCCAGCAGTTTATCCCACAGCTACGAGCAGTACTTC.